Presented here are 5 T cell receptor beta chains from one specimen sequenced in a study of technical replicates of blood from a handful of donors (TCRdb year 2017). The library was obtained by the immunoSEQ multiplex PCR assay. Here the immuneACCESS table is served through TCRdb, limited to in-frame sequences with V and J called. Missing clones are a known gap in these copies; in checked studies unresolved V genes cover under half, and the rest lacks a known reason. This sample is represented by about 88,000 clones; roughly 92% of them were singletons. The ten most abundant clones make up roughly 0.25% of the sample. Sequencing used T cells isolated from PBMCs. The receptor set was obtained from a human donor in good health.

This clone was detected a few times. This chain joins TRBV5-1 and TRBJ1-1; TRBD1 might be the D (5 bases). The V end lost 3 bases, the J end lost 3 bases, and 18 bases lay between the germline ends. From germline, CDR1 is SGHRS and CDR2 YFSETQ. The CDR3 consists of 16 residues. DNA of the CDR3: TGCGCCAGCAGCTCTTTTTCGGACCCCAGGGACACTGAAGCTTTCTTT. Encoded protein: CASSSFSDPRDTEAFF.

The chain has TRBV18 and TRBJ2-3; 9 bases match TRBD2. CDR1 and CDR2 (germline): KGHSH, LQKENI. This CDR3 is 20 amino acids long. V lost 6 bases, J lost 2 bases, and 21 bases stayed unmatched. CDR3 DNA sequence: TGTGCCAGCTCGCGACTCGCAAGTCGACTAGCGGCCTCTTCCACAGATACGCAGTATTTT. This encodes CASSRLASRLAASSTDTQYF. The variable domain in full, completed from reference TRBV18 and TRBJ2-3, reads NAGVMQNPRHLVRRRGQEARLRCSPMKGHSHVYWYRQLPEEGLKFMVYLQKENIIDESGMPKERFSAEFPKEGPSILRIQQVVRGDSAAYFCASSRLASRLAASSTDTQYFGPGTRLTVL.

The chain is built from TRBV19 and TRBJ2-1; 9 nucleotides match TRBD2. Germline V gene sequence: CDR1 LNHDA, CDR2 SQIVND (reference sequence). With V trimmed by 7 bases and J by 8 bases, 12 bases remained unmatched. This CDR3 comprises 15 residues. CDR3: CASTRQAGGWHEQFF. The CDR3 DNA reads TGTGCCAGTACTAGGCAAGCGGGAGGATGGCATGAGCAGTTCTTC.

The V gene is TRBV4-1, the J gene TRBJ1-2, with unresolved D. This CDR3 has 17 residues. CDR1 MGHRA and CDR2 YSYEKL come from the germline V gene. The V end was cut by 1 base, the J end by 0 bases, with 15 bases between. In nucleotides, the CDR3 is TGCGCCAGCAGCCAAGGTTTGAGGGAAGACTCTAACTATGGCTACACCTTC. Residues: CASSQGLREDSNYGYTF.

The chain is built from TRBV29-1 and TRBJ2-2; D may be TRBD1 (5 bases). The CDR3 spans 13 residues. CDR1 and CDR2 (germline): SQVTM, ANQGSEA. V was trimmed by 6 bases and J by 3 bases, leaving 11 bases between them. CDR3 coding DNA: TGCAGCGTCTCAGGGTCAGACACCGGGGAGCTGTTTTTT. Its translation is CSVSGSDTGELFF.